This TCR beta chain was observed in a study of vaccination and CD4 T cells after COVID-19. Overall study: Stimulation of cells relied on overlapping spike peptides derived from SARS-CoV-2, HCoV-NL63, HCoV-OC43 and HCoV-229E. Study conclusions and caveats: Detection of a median around 85% of reactive clones in convalescent patients was confined to the period after vaccination.

With respect to this clonotype: What it binds is unknown.

Sequenced with the Oncomine TCR Beta short-read assay was DNA taken from cultured CD4+ T cells. From CD4+ T cells that had been cultured, genomic DNA was extracted. TCRdb used MiXCR to reprocess the PCR reads, holding one entry per CDR3 protein. The sample has roughly 9,600 distinct CDR3 sequences, 34% seen once. This CDR3 is built from 15 residues. Germline V CDR1 and CDR2: LNHDA, SQIVND (reference sequence). V lost 7 bases, J lost 3 bases, and 4 bases stayed unmatched. Treatment specified: roughly nine-day PBMC culture with coronavirus spike peptide pools or control peptides (ViraFEST assay). Unexposed donor CD4+ T cells predated the COVID-19 pandemic, collected 2011-2018.

Source material: CD4+ T cells from blood, cultured in vitro. The clonotype comes from a human donor in good health. The chain couples TRBV19 to TRBJ2-5, with 14 positions matching TRBD2. CDR3 nucleotides: TGTGCCAGTATGGGACTAGCGGGGGCCGAAGAGACCCAGTACTTC. Translated, it gives CASMGLAGAEETQYF.